The rows below give T cell receptor beta chains drawn from one sample of a study of T cells in Graves' hyperthyroidism and ophthalmopathy. TCRdb re-called the multiplex PCR reads through MiXCR, storing one row per CDR3 protein. This repertoire shows about 600,000 distinct CDR3 sequences, more than 15% found once; its top ten account for roughly 3.3%. Sequencing was performed on blood. The receptors here all came from a middle-aged woman with Graves' ophthalmopathy. Both conserved end residues are part of each CDR3. Each record gives: J gene, D gene, V gene, clone size, CDR3 DNA, CDR3 protein. D genes are given only for firm matches. Only some rows state a clone size, as once, few, many or a class for expanded clones.

TRBJ2-7 - TRBV11-2 many TGTGCCAGCCGCTTTGGAGCCCATCCGGACGAGCAGTACTTC CASRFGAHPDEQYF
TRBJ2-1 TRBD2 TRBV5-1 few TGCGCCAGCAGCTTGGTTGCTAGCGGGACCAATGAGCAGTTCTTC CASSLVASGTNEQFF
TRBJ1-3 - TRBV7-9 - TGTGCCAGCGATGGACAGACGCACAACTCTGGAAACACCATATATTTT CASDGQTHNSGNTIYF
TRBJ2-1 - TRBV6-2/TRBV6-3 - TGTGCCAGCAGCTCCCCTGAGGGTTTCCCATACAATGAGCAGTTCTTC CASSSPEGFPYNEQFF
TRBJ2-2 - TRBV2 many TGTGCCAGCAAGACAGGTGGAGCGTACACCGGGGAGCTGTTTTTT CASKTGGAYTGELFF
TRBJ2-5 - TRBV29-1 few TGCAGCGTTTGGGGGGACGAAGAGACCCAGTACTTC CSVWGDEETQYF
TRBJ1-5 - TRBV13 many TGTGCCAGCAGTCGGAATTCGGGCCCCCAGCATTTT CASSRNSGPQHF
TRBJ2-5 - TRBV12-3/TRBV12-4 - TGTGCCAGCAGGCCTGGGGGGGGGGCCCTAGGAGAGACCCAGTACTTC CASRPGGGALGETQYF
TRBJ2-1 - TRBV20-1 many TGCAGTGCTGCTACAGCCCGTACTACTTACAATGAGCAGTTCTTC CSAATARTTYNEQFF
TRBJ2-1 - TRBV6-1 - TGTGCCAGCAGTGTTAATGCCGGGAGCTACAATGAGCAGTTCTTC CASSVNAGSYNEQFF
TRBJ2-2 - TRBV12-3/TRBV12-4 - TGTGCCAGCAAACGGGACTTTAACACCGGGGAGCTGTTTTTT CASKRDFNTGELFF
TRBJ2-2 - TRBV6-1 many TGTGCCAGCAGTGAGGGACCGGTGGGCACCGGGGAGCTGTTTTTT CASSEGPVGTGELFF
TRBJ2-1 - TRBV5-6 few TGTGCCAGCAGCTTGGAAGTCACCACCTACAATGAGCAGTTCTTC CASSLEVTTYNEQFF
TRBJ2-5 - TRBV5-1 many TGCGCCAGCAGCTATTCGCAGGGGACGGCTGGAGAGACCCAGTACTTC CASSYSQGTAGETQYF
TRBJ2-6 - TRBV2 many TGTGCCAGCGGAAGAAACAGGGCGTCTGGGGCCAACGTCCTGACTTTC CASGRNRASGANVLTF
TRBJ2-7 - TRBV7-2 many TGTGCCAGCAGCTTAGGAATACTCCGCTCCTACGAGCAGTACTTC CASSLGILRSYEQYF
TRBJ2-7 - TRBV6-1 few TGTGCCAGCAAGCAGGGTCCGGCGCGCTACGAGCAGTACTTC CASKQGPARYEQYF
TRBJ1-2 - TRBV12-3/TRBV12-4 many TGTGCCAGCAGTTGGCCCGCCGGTGTTGGCTACACCTTC CASSWPAGVGYTF
TRBJ1-5 TRBD1 TRBV2 many TGTGCCAGCAGCCCCGGACAGGAGGGTCAGCCCCAGCATTTT CASSPGQEGQPQHF
TRBJ2-5 - TRBV7-9 many TGTGCCAGCAGCTTACGGGGACAAGAGACCCAGTACTTC CASSLRGQETQYF
TRBJ1-6 - TRBV2 few TGTGCCAGCAGTCCGCTTTATAATTCACCCCTCCACTTT CASSPLYNSPLHF
TRBJ2-7 TRBD1 TRBV18 - TGTGCCAGCTCAACCAGGGGGACACAGATGCGATACGAGCAGTACTTC CASSTRGTQMRYEQYF
TRBJ2-3 TRBD2 TRBV6-5 many TGTGCCAGCAGTTACTTTCGAGCGGGGGGAACAGGGTTGGCAGATACGCAGTATTTT CASSYFRAGGTGLADTQYF
TRBJ1-4 - TRBV5-1 - TGCGCCAGCAGCCTAGGAGGGGCTAGTGAAAAACTGTTTTTT CASSLGGASEKLFF
TRBJ1-5 - TRBV6-1 many TGTGCCAGCATTAACGGGGGAAATCAGCCCCAGCATTTT CASINGGNQPQHF
TRBJ1-4 TRBD1 TRBV7-9 - TGTGCCAGCGGAGACAGGGAGAGAACAGTTAATGAAAAACTGTTTTTT CASGDRERTVNEKLFF
TRBJ1-2 TRBD1 TRBV4-1 - TGCGCCAGCAGCCAAGAGTGGGACAGGGCTAACTATGGCTACACCTTC CASSQEWDRANYGYTF
TRBJ2-3 - TRBV18 many TGTGCCAGCTCACCGAGGAGGACAGATACGCAGTATTTT CASSPRRTDTQYF
TRBJ1-1 - TRBV6-5 many TGTGCCAGCAGTTACTCGAACTACCTGAACACTGAAGCTTTCTTT CASSYSNYLNTEAFF
TRBJ1-2 - TRBV6-5 - TGTGCCAGCAGTTATGACGGGGGGCAGAACTATGGCTACACCTTC CASSYDGGQNYGYTF
TRBJ2-6 - TRBV5-1 many TGCGCCAGCAGCAGTCCTACAGGGAACACTGGGGCCAACGTCCTGACTTTC CASSSPTGNTGANVLTF
TRBJ2-1 TRBD2 TRBV2 many TGTGCCAGCAGGTCCCCTCTAGCGGGTTCCTACAATGAGCAGTTCTTC CASRSPLAGSYNEQFF
TRBJ2-3 - TRBV14 few TGTGCCAGCAGCCCTCTTACTGGCGGCCTCGATACGCAGTATTTT CASSPLTGGLDTQYF
TRBJ2-5 TRBD1 TRBV6-1 many TGTGCCAGCAGTGCCGGACAGGGATACGAGACCCAGTACTTC CASSAGQGYETQYF
TRBJ2-7 - TRBV30 few TGTGCCTGGAGTGAGCAAGGTTTGGGGGGTCAGGACGAGCAGTACTTC CAWSEQGLGGQDEQYF
TRBJ2-5 - TRBV2 many TGTGCCAGCAGTGTTACTAGAGTTCAAGAGACCCAGTACTTC CASSVTRVQETQYF
TRBJ2-6 - TRBV6-4 few TGTGCCAGCAGTCAAGACGGATACTCTGGGGCCAACGTCCTGACTTTC CASSQDGYSGANVLTF
TRBJ2-3 - TRBV11-1 many TGTGCCAGCAGCTTCCCGGGACCAGGCGCTAGCACAGATACGCAGTATTTT CASSFPGPGASTDTQYF
TRBJ1-5 - TRBV12-3/TRBV12-4 few TGTGCCAGCACCTACCGGATTAATCAGCCCCAGCATTTT CASTYRINQPQHF
TRBJ2-3 TRBD2 TRBV13 few TGTGCCAGCAGCTTAACGGGTAGCGGGAGGGCCGGAGATACGCAGTATTTT CASSLTGSGRAGDTQYF
TRBJ2-5 - TRBV5-1 many TGCGCCAGCAGCAGGGGGGAAGCTCAAGAGACCCAGTACTTC CASSRGEAQETQYF
TRBJ1-2 - TRBV28 few TGTGCCAGCAGTTTAAGGACAGTTAATTACAACAACTATGGCTACACCTTC CASSLRTVNYNNYGYTF
TRBJ2-7 TRBD1 TRBV20-1 many TGCAGTGCTACGGACAGGGATTACGAGCAGTACTTC CSATDRDYEQYF
TRBJ1-6 TRBD1 TRBV5-1 - TGCGCCAGCAGCTTTTTCGGGACAGGGTTTAATTCACCCCTCCACTTT CASSFFGTGFNSPLHF
TRBJ1-1 TRBD1 TRBV28 many TGTGCCAGCAGTTTTGAACAGGGGGCTCACACTGAAGCTTTCTTT CASSFEQGAHTEAFF
TRBJ2-1 TRBD2 TRBV29-1 few TGCAGCGTGGGGACTAGCGGGAGTGACTATGAGCAGTTCTTC CSVGTSGSDYEQFF